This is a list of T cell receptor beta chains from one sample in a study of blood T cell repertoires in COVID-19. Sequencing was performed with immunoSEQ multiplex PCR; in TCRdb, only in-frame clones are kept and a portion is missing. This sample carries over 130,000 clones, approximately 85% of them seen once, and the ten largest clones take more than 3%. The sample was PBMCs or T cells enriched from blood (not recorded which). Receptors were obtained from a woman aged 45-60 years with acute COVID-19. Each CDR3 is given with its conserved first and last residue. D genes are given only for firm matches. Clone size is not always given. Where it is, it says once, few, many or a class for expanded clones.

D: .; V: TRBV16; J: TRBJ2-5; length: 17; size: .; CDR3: CASSQLGGPKYQETQYF; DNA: TGTGCCAGCAGCCAACTGGGGGGACCCAAATACCAAGAGACCCAGTACTTC
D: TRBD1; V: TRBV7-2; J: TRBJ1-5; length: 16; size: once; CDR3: CASSLGGTGGRQPQHF; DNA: TGTGCCAGCAGCTTAGGGGGAACAGGGGGTCGGCAGCCCCAGCATTTT
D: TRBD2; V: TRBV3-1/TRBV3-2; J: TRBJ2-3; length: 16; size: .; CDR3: CASSTRAGTNTDTQYF; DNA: TGTGCCAGCAGCACGAGAGCGGGAACAAACACAGATACGCAGTATTTT
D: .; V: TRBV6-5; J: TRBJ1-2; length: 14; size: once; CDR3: CASSYSPGRYGYTF; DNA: TGTGCCAGCAGTTACTCGCCAGGGCGCTATGGCTACACCTTC
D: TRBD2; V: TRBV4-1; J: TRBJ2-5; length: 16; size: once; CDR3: CASSQLASGSWETQYF; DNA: TGCGCCAGCAGCCAACTTGCTAGCGGGAGTTGGGAGACCCAGTACTTC
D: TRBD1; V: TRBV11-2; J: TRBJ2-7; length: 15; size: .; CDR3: CASSLAGTGEDEQYF; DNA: TGTGCCAGCAGCTTAGCCGGGACAGGGGAGGACGAGCAGTACTTC
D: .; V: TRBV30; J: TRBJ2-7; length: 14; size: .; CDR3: CAWSVIGVSYEQYF; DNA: TGTGCCTGGAGTGTAATAGGGGTGTCCTACGAGCAGTACTTC
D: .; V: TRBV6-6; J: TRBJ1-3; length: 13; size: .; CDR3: CASMGVNGNTIYF; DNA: TGTGCCAGCATGGGAGTTAATGGAAACACCATATATTTT
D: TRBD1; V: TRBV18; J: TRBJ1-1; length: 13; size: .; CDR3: CASSVTGGTEAFF; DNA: TGTGCCAGCTCAGTGACAGGGGGGACTGAAGCTTTCTTT
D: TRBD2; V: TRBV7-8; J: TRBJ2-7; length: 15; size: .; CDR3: CASSYRTSGSYEQYF; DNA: TGTGCCAGCAGCTATCGGACTAGCGGGAGCTACGAGCAGTACTTC
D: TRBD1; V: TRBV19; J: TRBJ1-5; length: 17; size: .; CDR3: CASSIGRGQFSNQPQHF; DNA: TGTGCCAGTAGTATAGGACGGGGACAGTTTAGCAATCAGCCCCAGCATTTT
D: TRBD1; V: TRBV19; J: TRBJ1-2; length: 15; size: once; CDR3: CASSPVGQGDYGYTF; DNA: TGTGCCAGTAGTCCCGTGGGACAGGGCGACTATGGCTACACCTTC
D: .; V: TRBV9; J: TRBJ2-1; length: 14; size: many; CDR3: CASNVGDSGNEQFF; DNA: TGTGCCAGCAACGTGGGGGACTCGGGCAATGAGCAGTTCTTC
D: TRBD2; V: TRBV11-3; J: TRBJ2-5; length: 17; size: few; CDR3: CASSLPFGLAGGKTQYF; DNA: TGTGCCAGCAGCTTACCGTTTGGACTAGCGGGAGGGAAGACCCAGTACTTC
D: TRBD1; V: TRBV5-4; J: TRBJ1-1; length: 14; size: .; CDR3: CASSYYRGNTEAFF; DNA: TGTGCCAGCAGCTACTACAGGGGCAACACTGAAGCTTTCTTT
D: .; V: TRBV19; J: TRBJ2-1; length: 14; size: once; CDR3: CASWSGMVYNEQFF; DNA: TGTGCCAGTTGGTCGGGGATGGTGTACAATGAGCAGTTCTTC
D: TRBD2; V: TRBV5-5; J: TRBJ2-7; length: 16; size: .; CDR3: CASRATSGGISYEQYF; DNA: TGTGCCAGCAGGGCGACTAGCGGGGGCATCTCCTACGAGCAGTACTTC
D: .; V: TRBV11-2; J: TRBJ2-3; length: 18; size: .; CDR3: CASSLGTLGGRRSDTQYF; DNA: TGTGCCAGCAGCTTGGGGACCCTTGGGGGGAGAAGGTCAGATACGCAGTATTTT
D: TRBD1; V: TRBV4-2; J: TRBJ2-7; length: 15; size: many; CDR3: CASSQGQGVHDDQYF; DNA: TGTGCCAGCAGCCAGGGACAGGGGGTGCATGACGATCAGTACTTC
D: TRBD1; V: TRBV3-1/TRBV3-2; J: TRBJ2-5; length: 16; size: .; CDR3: CASSQEGRGRYETQYF; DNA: TGTGCCAGCAGCCAAGAGGGCAGGGGGCGTTACGAGACCCAGTACTTC
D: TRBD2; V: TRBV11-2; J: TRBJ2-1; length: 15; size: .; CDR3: CASSEITSVYNEQFF; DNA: TGTGCCAGCAGCGAAATCACTAGCGTCTACAATGAGCAGTTCTTC
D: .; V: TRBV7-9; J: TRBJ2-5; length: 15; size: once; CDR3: CASSPFRQVQETQYF; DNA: TGTGCCAGCAGCCCTTTCAGACAGGTCCAAGAGACCCAGTACTTC
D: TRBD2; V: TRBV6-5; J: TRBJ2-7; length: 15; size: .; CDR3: CASIRLAGGRDEQYF; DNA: TGTGCCAGCATCAGACTAGCGGGAGGTCGCGACGAGCAGTACTTC
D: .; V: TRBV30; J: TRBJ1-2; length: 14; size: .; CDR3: CAWGSGGWRHGYTF; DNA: TGTGCCTGGGGGAGCGGGGGTTGGCGTCACGGCTACACCTTC
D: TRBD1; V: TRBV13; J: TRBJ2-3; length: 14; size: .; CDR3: CASSGTGSTDTQYF; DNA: TGTGCCAGCAGCGGGACAGGGTCCACAGATACGCAGTATTTT
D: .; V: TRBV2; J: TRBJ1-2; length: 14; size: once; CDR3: CASSEALRTNGYTF; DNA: TGTGCCAGCAGTGAAGCGCTGCGGACTAATGGCTACACCTTC
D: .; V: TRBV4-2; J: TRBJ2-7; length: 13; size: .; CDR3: CASSQETRYEQYF; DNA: TGTGCCAGCAGCCAAGAAACTAGATACGAGCAGTACTTC
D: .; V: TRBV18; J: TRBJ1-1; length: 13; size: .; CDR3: CASSATGEAEAFF; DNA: TGTGCCAGCTCAGCGACAGGCGAGGCTGAAGCTTTCTTT
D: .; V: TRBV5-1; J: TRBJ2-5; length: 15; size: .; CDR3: CASSLGADTEETQYF; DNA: TGCGCCAGCAGCTTGGGGGCGGACACGGAAGAGACCCAGTACTTC
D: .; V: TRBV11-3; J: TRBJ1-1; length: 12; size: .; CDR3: CASSLGRAEAFF; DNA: TGTGCCAGCAGCTTAGGGCGGGCTGAAGCTTTCTTT
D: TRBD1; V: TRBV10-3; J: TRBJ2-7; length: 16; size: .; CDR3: CAISEWGQGSSYEQYF; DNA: TGTGCCATCAGTGAGTGGGGACAGGGTAGCTCCTACGAGCAGTACTTC
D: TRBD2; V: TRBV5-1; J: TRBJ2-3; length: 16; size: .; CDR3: CASSFGTSGGTDTQYF; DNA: TGCGCCAGCAGCTTCGGGACTAGCGGAGGCACAGATACGCAGTATTTT
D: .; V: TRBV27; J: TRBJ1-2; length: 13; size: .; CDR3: CASSLEEGYGYTF; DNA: TGTGCCAGCAGTTTAGAGGAGGGCTATGGCTACACCTTC
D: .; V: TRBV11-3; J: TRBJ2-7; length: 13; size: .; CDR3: CASSLGPTYEQYF; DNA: TGTGCCAGCAGCTTAGGTCCCACTTACGAGCAGTACTTC
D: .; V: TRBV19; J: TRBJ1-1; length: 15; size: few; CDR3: CASKVGWRGDTEAFF; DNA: TGTGCCAGTAAAGTCGGTTGGAGGGGTGACACTGAAGCTTTCTTT
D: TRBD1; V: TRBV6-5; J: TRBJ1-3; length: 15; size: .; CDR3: CASSTTGGSGNTIYF; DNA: TGTGCCAGCAGTACCACAGGGGGCTCTGGAAACACCATATATTTT
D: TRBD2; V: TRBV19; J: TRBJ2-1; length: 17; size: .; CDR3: CASSIYLGTTTYNEQFF; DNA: TGTGCCAGTAGTATTTATCTCGGGACTACAACCTACAATGAGCAGTTCTTC
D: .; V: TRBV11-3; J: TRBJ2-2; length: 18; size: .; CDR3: CASSSFGGQFANTGELFF; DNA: TGTGCCAGCAGCTCCTTCGGTGGACAGTTCGCGAACACCGGGGAGCTGTTTTTT
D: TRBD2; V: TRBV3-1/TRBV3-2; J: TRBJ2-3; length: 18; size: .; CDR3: CASSQDQVVAGPTDTQYF; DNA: TGTGCCAGCAGCCAAGATCAGGTAGTAGCGGGACCAACAGATACGCAGTATTTT
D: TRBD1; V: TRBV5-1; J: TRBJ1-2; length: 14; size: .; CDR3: CASSSGGQDYGYTF; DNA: TGCGCCAGCAGCTCAGGGGGCCAGGACTATGGCTACACCTTC
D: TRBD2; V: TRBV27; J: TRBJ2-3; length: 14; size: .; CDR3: CASTWTSGADTQYF; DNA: TGTGCCAGCACCTGGACTAGCGGGGCAGATACGCAGTATTTT
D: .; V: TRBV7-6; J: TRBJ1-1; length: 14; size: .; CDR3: CASSVGLENTEAFF; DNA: TGTGCCAGCAGCGTCGGACTAGAGAACACTGAAGCTTTCTTT
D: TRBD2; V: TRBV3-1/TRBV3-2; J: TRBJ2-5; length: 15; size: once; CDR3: CASTPLAGTQETQYF; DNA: TGTGCCAGCACCCCACTAGCGGGGACACAAGAGACCCAGTACTTC
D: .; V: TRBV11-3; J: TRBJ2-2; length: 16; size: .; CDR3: CASSLGPSAGPGELFF; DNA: TGTGCCAGCAGCTTAGGCCCGTCGGCGGGACCCGGGGAGCTGTTTTTT
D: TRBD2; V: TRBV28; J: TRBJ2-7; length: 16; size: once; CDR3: CASIGLTSGRRVEQYF; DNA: TGTGCCAGCATTGGACTGACTAGCGGGAGGAGGGTCGAGCAGTACTTC
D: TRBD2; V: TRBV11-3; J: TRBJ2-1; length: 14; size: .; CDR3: CASSPGTRYNEQFF; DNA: TGTGCCAGCAGCCCAGGGACTAGGTACAATGAGCAGTTCTTC
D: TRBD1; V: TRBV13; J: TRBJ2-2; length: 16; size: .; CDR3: CASSYNRGLGTGELFF; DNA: TGTGCCAGCAGCTATAACAGGGGGCTTGGCACCGGGGAGCTGTTTTTT
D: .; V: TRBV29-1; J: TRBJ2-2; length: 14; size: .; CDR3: CSVAPGPFTGELFF; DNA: TGCAGCGTTGCTCCAGGGCCCTTCACTGGGGAGCTGTTTTTT
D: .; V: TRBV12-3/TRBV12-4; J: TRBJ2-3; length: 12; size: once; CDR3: CASTSPPDTQYF; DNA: TGTGCCAGCACGTCCCCCCCGGATACGCAGTATTTT
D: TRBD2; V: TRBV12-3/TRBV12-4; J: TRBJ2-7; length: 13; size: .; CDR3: CASSFGGAGEQYF; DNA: TGTGCCAGCAGTTTCGGGGGGGCGGGCGAGCAGTACTTC
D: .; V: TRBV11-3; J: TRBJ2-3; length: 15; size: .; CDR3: CASSLGFGSTDTQYF; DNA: TGTGCCAGCAGCTTAGGATTCGGGAGCACAGATACGCAGTATTTT
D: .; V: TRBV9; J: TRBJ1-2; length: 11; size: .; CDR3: CASSAGHGYTF; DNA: TGTGCCAGCAGCGCAGGGCATGGCTACACCTTC
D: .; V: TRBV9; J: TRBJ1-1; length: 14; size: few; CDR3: CASSVGGGDTEAFF; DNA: TGTGCCAGCAGCGTAGGGGGAGGGGACACTGAAGCTTTCTTT